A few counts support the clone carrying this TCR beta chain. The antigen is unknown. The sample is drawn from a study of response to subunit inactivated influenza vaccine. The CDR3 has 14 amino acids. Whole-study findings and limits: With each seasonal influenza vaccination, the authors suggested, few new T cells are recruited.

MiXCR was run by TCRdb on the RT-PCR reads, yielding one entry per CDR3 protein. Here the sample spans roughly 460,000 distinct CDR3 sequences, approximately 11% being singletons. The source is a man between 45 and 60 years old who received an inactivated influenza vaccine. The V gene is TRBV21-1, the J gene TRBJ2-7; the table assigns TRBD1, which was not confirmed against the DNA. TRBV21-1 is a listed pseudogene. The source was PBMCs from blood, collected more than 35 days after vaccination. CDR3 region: CASSKKTVYYEQYF. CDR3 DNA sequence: TGTGCCAGCAGCAAAAAGACAGTTTACTACGAGCAGTACTTC.